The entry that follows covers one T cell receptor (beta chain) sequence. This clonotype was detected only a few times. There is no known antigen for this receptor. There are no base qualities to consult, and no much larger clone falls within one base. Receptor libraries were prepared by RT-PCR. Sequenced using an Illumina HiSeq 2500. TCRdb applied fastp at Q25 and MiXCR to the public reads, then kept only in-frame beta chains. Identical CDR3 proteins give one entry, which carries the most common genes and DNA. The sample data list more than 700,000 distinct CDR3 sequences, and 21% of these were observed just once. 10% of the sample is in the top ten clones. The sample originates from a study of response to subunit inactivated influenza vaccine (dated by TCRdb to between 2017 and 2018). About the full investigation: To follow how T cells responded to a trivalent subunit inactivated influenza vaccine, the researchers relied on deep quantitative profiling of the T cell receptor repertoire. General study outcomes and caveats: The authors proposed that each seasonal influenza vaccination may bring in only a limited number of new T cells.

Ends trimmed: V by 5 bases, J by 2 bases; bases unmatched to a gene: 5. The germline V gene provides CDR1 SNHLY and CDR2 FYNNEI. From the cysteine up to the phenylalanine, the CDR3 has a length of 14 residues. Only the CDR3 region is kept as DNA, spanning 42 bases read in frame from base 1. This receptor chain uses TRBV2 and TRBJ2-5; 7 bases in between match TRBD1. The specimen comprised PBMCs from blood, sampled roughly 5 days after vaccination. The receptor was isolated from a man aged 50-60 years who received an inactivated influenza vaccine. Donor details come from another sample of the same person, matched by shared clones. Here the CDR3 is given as CASSRDSKQETQYF. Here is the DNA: TGTGCCAGCAGTCGGGACAGTAAACAAGAGACCCAGTACTTC.